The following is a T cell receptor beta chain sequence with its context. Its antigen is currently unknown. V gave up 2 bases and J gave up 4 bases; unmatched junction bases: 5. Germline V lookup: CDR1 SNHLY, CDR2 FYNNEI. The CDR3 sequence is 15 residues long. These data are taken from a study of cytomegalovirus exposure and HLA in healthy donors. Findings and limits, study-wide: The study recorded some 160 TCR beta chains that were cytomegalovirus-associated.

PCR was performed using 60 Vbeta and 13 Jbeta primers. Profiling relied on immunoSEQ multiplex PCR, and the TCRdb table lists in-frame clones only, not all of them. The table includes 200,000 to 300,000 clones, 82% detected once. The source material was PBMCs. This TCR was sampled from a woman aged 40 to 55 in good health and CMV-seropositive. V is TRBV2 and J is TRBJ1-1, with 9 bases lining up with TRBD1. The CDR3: CASSELGQGTTEAFF. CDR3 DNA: TGTGCCAGCAGTGAACTTGGACAGGGGACCACTGAAGCTTTCTTT.